This T cell receptor (beta chain) was profiled in a study of blood T cell repertoires in COVID-19. The CDR3 spans 15 residues. The V gene's germline CDR1 is SGHTA and CDR2 FQGNSA. The ends lost 5 bases at V and 5 bases at J; junction bases unmatched: 5. Repertoires were generated with immunoSEQ multiplex PCR, while TCRdb's copy carries only in-frame clones and drops some. The sample gives about 190,000 clones, under 80% of which show up once; about 13% is in the top ten. The sequence was collected from a man aged 50 to 60 who had recovered from COVID-19. The chain carries TRBV7-2 and TRBJ2-3, with 12 nucleotides matching TRBD2. Sample: peripheral blood. The CDR3 DNA is TGTGCCAGCAGCCTGACTAGCGGGAGTCAAGATACGCAGTATTTT. Translated, it gives CASSLTSGSQDTQYF.